This T cell receptor beta chain was sequenced for a study of blood T cell repertoires in COVID-19. Trimming cost V 2 bases and J 9 bases; bases outside gene matches: 3. Germline assignment: CDR1 ENHRY and CDR2 SYGVKD. The CDR3 length is 13 residues. Original processing methods: Estimation of nucleated cell counts was performed using reference gene primer amplification. Using immunoSEQ multiplex PCR, the repertoire was profiled, and TCRdb retains in-frame clones only, with some absent. D and trimming were read from the DNA, whereas the V and J calls and clone size are those reported in that table. The sample includes under 250,000 clones, around 90% of them seen just once. Donors were grouped by their self-reported clinical history. This clone was recorded only once.

The sequenced sample consisted of PBMCs or T cells enriched from blood (not recorded which). This rearrangement joins TRBV10-3 to TRBJ1-5, with 8 bases matching TRBD1. The sequence derives from a woman aged 25 to 39 who had been exposed to COVID-19. For the CDR3, the DNA is TGTGCCATCAGTGAGACAGGGGGAGGGCCCCAGCATTTT. Translation: CAISETGGGPQHF.